These 6 T cell receptor beta chains share one sample of origin, sequenced in a study of blood T cell repertoires in COVID-19. Method: immunoSEQ multiplex PCR; TCRdb's copy keeps in-frame clones and lacks some. The sample holds 100,000 to 150,000 clones, over 75% seen once. Sequenced input: peripheral blood. Receptors were obtained from a man in his sixties or seventies with active COVID-19.

This clone was seen ten or more times. The CDR3 sequence is CATTGTSREEQYF. The CDR3 bases are TGTGCCACCACCGGGACTAGTCGGGAGGAGCAGTACTTC. This sequence joins TRBV10-3 and TRBJ2-7; the match to TRBD2 covers 8 bases. This CDR3 is built from 13 residues. J was trimmed by 7 bases and V by 10 bases; bases with no gene match: 12. Germline V gene data show CDR1 as ENHRY and CDR2 as SYGVKD.

This clone was seen only once. J is TRBJ2-3 and V is TRBV27; D is ambiguous. The CDR3 totals 11 residues. Germline values: CDR1 MNHEY, CDR2 SMNVEV (reference sequence). Trimming removed 3 bases from V and 6 bases from J, with 4 bases in between. CDR3 in amino acids: CASSFSDTQYF. The CDR3 DNA is TGTGCCAGCAGTTTTTCGGATACGCAGTATTTT.

The chain carries TRBV29-1 and TRBJ2-6; 8 bases match TRBD2. V gave up 4 bases and J gave up 2 bases; unmatched junction bases: 7. Germline V CDR1 and CDR2: SQVTM, ANQGSEA. The CDR3 has 16 amino acids. CDR3 nucleotide sequence: TGCAGCGTTGGTTACCGCGGGGGGACTGGGGCCAACGTCCTGACTTTC. Translated: CSVGYRGGTGANVLTF.

This chain's CDR3 is CASSRTRDSTAYWGYTF. In DNA form, the CDR3 reads TGTGCCAGCAGTCGGACCCGGGACAGCACGGCATATTGGGGCTACACCTTC. The rearrangement uses TRBV28 and TRBJ1-2; 7 bases map to TRBD1. Germline V gives CDR1 MDHEN, CDR2 SYDVKM. This CDR3 has 17 amino acids. The J segment lost 8 bases and the V segment lost 5 bases, leaving 20 bases of the junction unmatched.

V usage is TRBV5-5 and J usage is TRBJ1-6; 7 nucleotides line up with TRBD1. The length of the CDR3 is 15 residues. The germline CDR1 and CDR2 sequences are SGHKS and YYEKEE (reference sequence). The junction had 8 bases not matched to a gene; V was cut back by 0 bases and J by 11 bases. This chain's CDR3 is CASSLASRGMTPLHF. DNA of the CDR3: TGTGCCAGCAGCTTGGCGAGCAGGGGGATGACACCCCTCCACTTT.

The V gene is TRBV7-2, the J gene TRBJ2-6; D not certain. Germline values: CDR1 SGHTA, CDR2 FQGNSA. Trimming took off 5 bases at V and 5 bases at J, with 7 bases between the two ends. The CDR3 contains 13 residues. As DNA, the CDR3 is TGTGCCAGCAGCGTTGGCCGGGCCAACGTCCTGACTTTC. Translation gives CASSVGRANVLTF.